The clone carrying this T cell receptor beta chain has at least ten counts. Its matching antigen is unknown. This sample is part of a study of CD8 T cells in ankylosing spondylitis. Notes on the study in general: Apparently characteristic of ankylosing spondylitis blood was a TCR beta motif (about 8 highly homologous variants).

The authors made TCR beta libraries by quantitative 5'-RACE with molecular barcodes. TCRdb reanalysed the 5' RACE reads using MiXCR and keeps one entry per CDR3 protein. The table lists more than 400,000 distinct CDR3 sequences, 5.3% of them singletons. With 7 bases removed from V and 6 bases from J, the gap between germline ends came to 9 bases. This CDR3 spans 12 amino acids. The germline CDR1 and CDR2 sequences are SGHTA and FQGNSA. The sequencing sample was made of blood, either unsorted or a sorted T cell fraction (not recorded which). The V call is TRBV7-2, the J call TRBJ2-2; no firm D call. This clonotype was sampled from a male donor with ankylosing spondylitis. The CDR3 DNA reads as TGTGCCAGCAACGACGGTCCCGGGGAGCTGTTTTTT. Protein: CASNDGPGELFF.